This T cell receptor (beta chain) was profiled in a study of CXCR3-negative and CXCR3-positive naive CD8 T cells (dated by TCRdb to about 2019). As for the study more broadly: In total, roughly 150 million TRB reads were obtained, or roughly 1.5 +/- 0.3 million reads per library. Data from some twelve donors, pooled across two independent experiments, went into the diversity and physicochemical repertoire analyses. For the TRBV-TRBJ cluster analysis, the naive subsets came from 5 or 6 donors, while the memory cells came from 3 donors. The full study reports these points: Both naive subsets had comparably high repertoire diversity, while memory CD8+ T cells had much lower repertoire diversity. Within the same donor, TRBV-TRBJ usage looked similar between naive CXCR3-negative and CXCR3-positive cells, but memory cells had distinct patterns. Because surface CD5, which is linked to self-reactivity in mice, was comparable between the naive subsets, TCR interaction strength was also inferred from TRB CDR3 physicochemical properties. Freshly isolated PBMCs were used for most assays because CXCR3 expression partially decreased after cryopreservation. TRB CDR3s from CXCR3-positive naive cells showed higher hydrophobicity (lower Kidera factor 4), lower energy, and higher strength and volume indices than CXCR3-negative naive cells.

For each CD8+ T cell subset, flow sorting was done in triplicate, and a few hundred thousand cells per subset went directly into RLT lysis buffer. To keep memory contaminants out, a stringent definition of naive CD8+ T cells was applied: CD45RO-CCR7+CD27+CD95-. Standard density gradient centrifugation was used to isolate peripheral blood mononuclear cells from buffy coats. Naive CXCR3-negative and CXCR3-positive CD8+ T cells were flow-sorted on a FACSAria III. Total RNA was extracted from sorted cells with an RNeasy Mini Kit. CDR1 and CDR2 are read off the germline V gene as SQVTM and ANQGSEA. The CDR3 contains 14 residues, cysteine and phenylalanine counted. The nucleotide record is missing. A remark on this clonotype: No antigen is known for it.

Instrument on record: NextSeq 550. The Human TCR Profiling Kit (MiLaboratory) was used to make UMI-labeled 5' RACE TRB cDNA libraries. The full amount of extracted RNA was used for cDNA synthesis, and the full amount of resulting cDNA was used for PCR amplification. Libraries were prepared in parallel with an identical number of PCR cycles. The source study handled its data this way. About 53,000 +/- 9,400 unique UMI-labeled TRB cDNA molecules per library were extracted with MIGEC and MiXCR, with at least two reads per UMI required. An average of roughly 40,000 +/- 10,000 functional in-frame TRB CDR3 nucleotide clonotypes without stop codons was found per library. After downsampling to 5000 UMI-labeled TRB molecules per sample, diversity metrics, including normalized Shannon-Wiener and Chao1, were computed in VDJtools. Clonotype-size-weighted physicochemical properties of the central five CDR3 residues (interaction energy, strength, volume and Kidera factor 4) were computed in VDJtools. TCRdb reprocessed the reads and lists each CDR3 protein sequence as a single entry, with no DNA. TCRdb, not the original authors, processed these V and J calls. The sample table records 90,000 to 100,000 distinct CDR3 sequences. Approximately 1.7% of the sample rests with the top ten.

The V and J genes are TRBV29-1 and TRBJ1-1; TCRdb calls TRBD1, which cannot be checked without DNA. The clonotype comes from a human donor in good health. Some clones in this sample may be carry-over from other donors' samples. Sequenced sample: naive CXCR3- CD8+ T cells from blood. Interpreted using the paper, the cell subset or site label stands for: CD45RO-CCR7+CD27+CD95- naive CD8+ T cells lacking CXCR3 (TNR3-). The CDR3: CSVNRGIPITEAFF.